This passage covers 8 T cell receptor beta chains from one sample sequenced in a study of cytomegalovirus exposure and HLA in healthy donors. The PCR used 60 Vbeta and 13 Jbeta primers. Clones were read by immunoSEQ multiplex PCR, and TCRdb kept only the in-frame ones, dropping some. The sample includes around 220,000 clones, 75% to 80% of them seen just once. The sample was PBMCs. These receptors came from a man between 18 and 29 years old in good health and CMV-seronegative.

This rearrangement joins TRBV9 to TRBJ2-3; unclear D gene. The V gene's germline CDR1 is SGDLS and CDR2 YYNGEE. V gave up 0 bases and J gave up 4 bases, with 12 bases separating them. This CDR3 spans 15 amino acids. The CDR3 region has the DNA TGTGCCAGCAGCGTAGGTGAGTCGCGGTCAGATACGCAGTATTTT. Protein: CASSVGESRSDTQYF.

The genes are TRBV7-8 and TRBJ2-5; 7 nucleotides match TRBD2. The J call is in doubt because the DNA end fits TRBJ2-7 better. CDR3 length equals 15 residues. The germline gives CDR1 SGHVS, CDR2 FQNEAQ. The CDR3 reads CASTDAGGSSYEQYF. The CDR3 DNA sequence: TGTGCCAGCACCGACGCCGGGGGGAGCTCCTACGAGCAGTACTTC.

This clone is a singleton in its sample. As DNA, the CDR3 is TGTGCCAGCAGTGAACAGTACAATGAGCAGTTCTTC. It yields the protein CASSEQYNEQFF. The chain links TRBV2 to TRBJ2-1; no clear D. Trimming pared 2 bases from V and 4 bases from J, leaving 3 bases between. CDR3 length: 12 residues. Germline CDR1 SNHLY, CDR2 FYNNEI.

This chain links TRBV5-6 with TRBJ1-2, with D unresolved. Per the germline V gene, CDR1 is SGHDT and CDR2 is YYEEEE. There are 15 residues in the CDR3. The germline V and J ends were trimmed by 0 bases and 0 bases, with 9 bases remaining between them. The CDR3 loop is CASSLVVAANYGYTF. CDR3 bases: TGTGCCAGCAGCTTGGTGGTCGCGGCTAACTATGGCTACACCTTC.

This sequence joins TRBV7-9 and TRBJ2-7; 8 nucleotides match TRBD1. This CDR3 is 16 amino acids long. Germline values: CDR1 SEHNR, CDR2 FQNEAQ (reference sequence). The V gene end was trimmed by 0 bases and the J gene end by 3 bases; junction bases not matched to a gene: 7. CDR3 protein: CASSLALGTGSYEQYF. DNA of the CDR3: TGTGCCAGCAGCTTAGCCCTTGGGACAGGTAGCTACGAGCAGTACTTC.

The J gene is TRBJ2-7, the V gene TRBV2, with a weak D call TRBD1 (6 bases). The V gene lost 4 bases and the J gene lost 2 bases, with 15 bases spanning the gap. The CDR3 spans 15 residues. Germline assignment: CDR1 SNHLY and CDR2 FYNNEI. For the CDR3, the DNA is TGTGCCAGCAGTGCCCCCGACAGGTCCCCCTACGAGCAGTACTTC. Its protein is CASSAPDRSPYEQYF. The full variable domain, completed using reference TRBV2 and TRBJ2-7, is EPEVTQTPSHQVTQMGQEVILRCVPISNHLYFYWYRQILGQKVEFLVSFYNNEISEKSEIFDDQFSVERPDGSNFTLKIRSTKLEDSAMYFCASSAPDRSPYEQYFGPGTRLTVT.

This chain connects TRBV2 to TRBJ2-1, with 12 bases matching TRBD2. From germline, CDR1 is SNHLY and CDR2 FYNNEI. The V gene end was trimmed by 1 base and the J gene end by 8 bases; junction bases not matched to a gene: 3. The CDR3 extends over 15 amino acids. CDR3 in amino acids: CASSEGLAGVHEQFF. Written as DNA, the CDR3 is TGTGCCAGCAGTGAAGGACTAGCGGGAGTTCATGAGCAGTTCTTC. The full variable domain, rest sourced from reference TRBV2 and TRBJ2-1, is EPEVTQTPSHQVTQMGQEVILRCVPISNHLYFYWYRQILGQKVEFLVSFYNNEISEKSEIFDDQFSVERPDGSNFTLKIRSTKLEDSAMYFCASSEGLAGVHEQFFGPGTRLTVL.

The V call is TRBV11-3, the J call TRBJ1-1, with unresolved D. The CDR3 extends over 14 amino acids. The ends were cut back, 1 base at V and 3 bases at J, with 9 bases in the middle. CDR1 and CDR2 (germline): SGHNT, YENEEA. This chain's CDR3 is CASSLGAEYTEAFF. DNA for the CDR3: TGTGCCAGCAGCTTAGGGGCAGAGTACACTGAAGCTTTCTTT. The entire variable domain, with the rest obtained from reference TRBV11-3 and TRBJ1-1, is as follows: EAGVVQSPRYKIIEKKQPVAFWCNPISGHNTLYWYLQNLGQGPELLIRYENEEAVDDSQLPKDRFSAERLKGVDSTLKIQPAELGDSAVYLCASSLGAEYTEAFFGQGTRLTVV.